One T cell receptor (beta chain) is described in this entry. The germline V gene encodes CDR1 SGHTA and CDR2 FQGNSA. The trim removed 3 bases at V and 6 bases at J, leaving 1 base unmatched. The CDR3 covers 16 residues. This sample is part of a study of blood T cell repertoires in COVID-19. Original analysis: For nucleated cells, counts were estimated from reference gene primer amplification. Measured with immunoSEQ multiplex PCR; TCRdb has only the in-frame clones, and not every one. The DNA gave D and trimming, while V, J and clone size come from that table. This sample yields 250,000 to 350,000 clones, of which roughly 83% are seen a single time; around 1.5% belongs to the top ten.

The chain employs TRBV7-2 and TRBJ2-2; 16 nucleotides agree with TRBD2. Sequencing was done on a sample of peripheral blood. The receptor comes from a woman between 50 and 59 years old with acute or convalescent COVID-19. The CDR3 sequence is CASSLGLAGGSGELFF. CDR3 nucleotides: TGTGCCAGCAGCTTGGGACTAGCGGGAGGGTCCGGGGAGCTGTTTTTT.